The clone carrying this T cell receptor (beta chain) was picked up a small number of times. Its specificity is not known. This specimen belongs to a study of memory CD4+ T cells and cytomegalovirus serostatus. Study findings and constraints: Each of 65 to 70 CMV-associated TCRbeta sequences occurred in one to five individuals. Repertoires predicted CMV serostatus with median bootstrapped AUC of around 0.96.

The sort gate was single viable CD3+CD4+CD8-CD45RO+ cells for memory CD4+ T cells. Total CD4+ T cells were enriched by CD4 positive selection. Original methodology: After removing out-of-frame reads, over 2 million distinct TCRbeta sequences remained. Assay: immunoSEQ multiplex PCR; the TCRdb copy retains only in-frame clones and omits some. V and J calls and clone size follow that table, whereas D and trimming were derived from the DNA. Of approximately 41,000 clones in the sample, 75% to 85% were seen once. Germline assignment: CDR1 MDHEN and CDR2 SYDVKM. Trimming at V came to 3 bases and at J to 6 bases, leaving 11 bases not matched to a gene. There are 16 residues in the CDR3.

Sequencing used memory CD4+ T cells from blood. This TCR was recovered from an adult in good health and CMV-seronegative. The rearrangement uses TRBV28 and TRBJ2-3; 8 bases agree with TRBD2. CDR3 sequence reads: CASSFTGGGIGDTQYF. CDR3 in DNA: TGTGCCAGCAGTTTCACGGGAGGGGGGATAGGGGATACGCAGTATTTT.